The sequence of this T cell receptor beta chain was determined in a study of cytomegalovirus exposure and HLA in healthy donors. Study-level points and caveats: Follow-up analysis later connected one missense variant in DCLRE1C with trimming of TCR beta V- and J-genes. Researchers catalogued some 160 TCR beta chains as cytomegalovirus-associated. Later on, an analysis tied 15,000 to 20,000 TCR beta sequences to HLA alleles at 0.05 false discovery rate.

PCR was performed using 60 Vbeta and 13 Jbeta primers. Clones were sequenced by immunoSEQ multiplex PCR, and TCRdb holds only the in-frame ones, with some missing. The sample carries roughly 130,000 clones, roughly 84% recorded once. This clone has more than one count but fewer than ten. The antigen remains unidentified. Other DNA sequences in this sample translate to the same CDR3. The sequence was obtained from a man aged 50-59 years in good health and CMV-seronegative. The sequencing sample was made of PBMCs.

The CDR3 sequence: CASSSTGGTEAFF. DNA for the CDR3: TGCGCCAGCAGCTCGACAGGGGGCACTGAAGCTTTCTTT. The chain carries TRBV5-1 and TRBJ1-1; 9 nucleotides agree with TRBD1. V lost 3 bases, J lost 4 bases, and 1 base stayed unmatched. The CDR3 contains 13 residues. Germline V gene data show CDR1 as SGHRS and CDR2 as YFSETQ.